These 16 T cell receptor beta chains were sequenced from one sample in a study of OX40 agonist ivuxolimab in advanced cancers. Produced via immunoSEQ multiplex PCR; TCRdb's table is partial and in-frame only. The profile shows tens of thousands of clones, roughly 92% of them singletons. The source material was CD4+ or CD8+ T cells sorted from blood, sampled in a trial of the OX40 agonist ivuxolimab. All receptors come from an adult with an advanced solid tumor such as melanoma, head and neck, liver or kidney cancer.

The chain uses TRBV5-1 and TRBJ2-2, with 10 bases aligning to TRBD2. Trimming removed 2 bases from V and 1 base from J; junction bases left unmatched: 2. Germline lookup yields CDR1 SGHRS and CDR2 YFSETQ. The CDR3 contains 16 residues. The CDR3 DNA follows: TGCGCCAGCAGCTTACTAGCGGGGATGAACACCGGGGAGCTGTTTTTT. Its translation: CASSLLAGMNTGELFF.

This CDR3 is CASSLGAGGDQPQHF. Here the CDR3 DNA reads TGCGCCAGCAGCTTGGGGGCAGGGGGCGATCAGCCCCAGCATTTT. The V and J genes are TRBV5-1 and TRBJ1-5; 8 nucleotides line up with TRBD1. The trim removed 0 bases at V and 5 bases at J, leaving 4 bases unmatched. Germline V gene sequence: CDR1 SGHRS, CDR2 YFSETQ. The CDR3 length is 15 residues.

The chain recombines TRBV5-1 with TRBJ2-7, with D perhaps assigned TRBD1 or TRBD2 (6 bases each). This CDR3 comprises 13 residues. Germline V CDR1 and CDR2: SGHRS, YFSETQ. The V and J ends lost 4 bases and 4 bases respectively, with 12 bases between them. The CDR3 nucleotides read TGCGCCAGCAGCGGGGGGCTGGGTTACGAGCAGTACTTC. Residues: CASSGGLGYEQYF.

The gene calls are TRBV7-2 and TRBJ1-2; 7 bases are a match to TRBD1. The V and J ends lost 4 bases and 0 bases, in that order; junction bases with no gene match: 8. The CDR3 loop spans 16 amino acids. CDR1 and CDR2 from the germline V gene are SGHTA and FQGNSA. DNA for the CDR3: TGTGCCAGCAGCTACGATCTCGGGACAGCTAACTATGGCTACACCTTC. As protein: CASSYDLGTANYGYTF.

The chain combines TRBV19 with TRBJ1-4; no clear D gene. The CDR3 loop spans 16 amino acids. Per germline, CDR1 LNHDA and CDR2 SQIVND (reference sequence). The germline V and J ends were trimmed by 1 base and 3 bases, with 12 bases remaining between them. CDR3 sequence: CASSIAPPSANEKLFF. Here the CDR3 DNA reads TGTGCCAGTAGTATAGCCCCGCCTTCAGCTAATGAAAAACTGTTTTTT.

The CDR3: CASSRSGAGELFF. The CDR3 DNA is TGTGCCAGCAGCCGTAGCGGTGCCGGGGAGCTGTTTTTT. The chain carries TRBV5-4 and TRBJ2-2; D is possibly TRBD2 (6 bases). V was shortened by 4 bases and J by 6 bases, with 10 bases between the two germline ends. Germline lookup yields CDR1 SGHNT and CDR2 YYREEE (reference sequence). The CDR3 runs 13 residues. Full variable domain (missing parts from reference TRBV5-4 and TRBJ2-2): ETGVTQSPTHLIKTRGQQVTLRCSSQSGHNTVSWYQQALGQGPQFIFQYYREEENGRGNFPPRFSGLQFPNYSSELNVNALELDDSALYLCASSRSGAGELFFGEGSRLTVL.

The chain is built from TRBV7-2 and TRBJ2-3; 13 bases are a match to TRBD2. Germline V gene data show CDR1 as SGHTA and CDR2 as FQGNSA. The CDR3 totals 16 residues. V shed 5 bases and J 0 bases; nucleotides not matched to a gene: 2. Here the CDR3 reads CASSTSGRVSTDTQYF. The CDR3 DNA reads TGTGCCAGCAGCACTAGCGGGAGGGTGAGCACAGATACGCAGTATTTT. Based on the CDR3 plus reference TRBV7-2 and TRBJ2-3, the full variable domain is GAGVSQSPSNKVTEKGKDVELRCDPISGHTALYWYRQSLGQGLEFLIYFQGNSAPDKSGLPSDRFSAERTGGSVSTLTIQRTQQEDSAVYLCASSTSGRVSTDTQYFGPGTRLTVL.

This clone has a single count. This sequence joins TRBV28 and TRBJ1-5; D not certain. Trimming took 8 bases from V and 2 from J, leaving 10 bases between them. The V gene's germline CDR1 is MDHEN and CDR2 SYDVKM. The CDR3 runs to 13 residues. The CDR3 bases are TGTGCCAGCCACTGGACGGGCAATCAGCCCCAGCATTTT. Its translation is CASHWTGNQPQHF.

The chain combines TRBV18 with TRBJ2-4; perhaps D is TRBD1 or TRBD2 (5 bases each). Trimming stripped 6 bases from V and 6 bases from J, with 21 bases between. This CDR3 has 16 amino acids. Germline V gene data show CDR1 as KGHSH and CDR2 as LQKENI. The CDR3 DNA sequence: TGTGCCAGCTCGTTGAGCATCTTAACAGGAGGAAACATTCAGTACTTC. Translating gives CASSLSILTGGNIQYF.

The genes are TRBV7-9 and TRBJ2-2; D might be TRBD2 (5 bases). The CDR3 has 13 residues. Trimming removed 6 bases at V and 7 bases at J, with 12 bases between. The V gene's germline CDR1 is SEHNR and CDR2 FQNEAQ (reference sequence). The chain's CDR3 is CASRQLVVGELFF. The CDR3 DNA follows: TGTGCCAGCAGGCAACTAGTCGTCGGGGAGCTGTTTTTT.

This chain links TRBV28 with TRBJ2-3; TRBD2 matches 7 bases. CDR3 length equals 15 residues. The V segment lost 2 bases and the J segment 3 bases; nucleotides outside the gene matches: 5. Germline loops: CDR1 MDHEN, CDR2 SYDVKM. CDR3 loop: CASSLVRGGTDTQYF. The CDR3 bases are TGTGCCAGCAGTTTAGTGCGGGGAGGGACAGATACGCAGTATTTT.

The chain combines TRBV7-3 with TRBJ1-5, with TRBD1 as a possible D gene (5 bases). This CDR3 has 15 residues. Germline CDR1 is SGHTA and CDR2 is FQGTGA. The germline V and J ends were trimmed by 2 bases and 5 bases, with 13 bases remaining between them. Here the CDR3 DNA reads TGTGCCAGCAGCTTACGGGCAGGGCGGTATCAGCCCCAGCATTTT. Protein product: CASSLRAGRYQPQHF.

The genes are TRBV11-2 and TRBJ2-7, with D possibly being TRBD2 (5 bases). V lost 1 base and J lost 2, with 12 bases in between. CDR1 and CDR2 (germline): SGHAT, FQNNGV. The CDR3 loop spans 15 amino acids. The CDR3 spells CASSLAPGSTYEQYF. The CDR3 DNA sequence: TGTGCCAGCAGCTTAGCCCCGGGGTCTACCTACGAGCAGTACTTC. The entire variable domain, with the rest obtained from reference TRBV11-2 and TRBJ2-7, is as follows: EAGVAQSPRYKIIEKRQSVAFWCNPISGHATLYWYQQILGQGPKLLIQFQNNGVVDDSQLPKDRFSAERLKGVDSTLKIQPAKLEDSAVYLCASSLAPGSTYEQYFGPGTRLTVT.

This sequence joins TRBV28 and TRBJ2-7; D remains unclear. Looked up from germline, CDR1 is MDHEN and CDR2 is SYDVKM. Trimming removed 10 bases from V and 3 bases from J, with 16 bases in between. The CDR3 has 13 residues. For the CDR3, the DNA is TGTGCCATTTCGGTAGGGCGGAACTACGAGCAGTACTTC. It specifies CAISVGRNYEQYF.

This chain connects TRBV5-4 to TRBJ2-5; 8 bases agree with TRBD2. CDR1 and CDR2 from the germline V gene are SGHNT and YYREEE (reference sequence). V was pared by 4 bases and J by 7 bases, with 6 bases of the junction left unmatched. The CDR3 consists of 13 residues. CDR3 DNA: TGTGCCAGCAGCCCAGCGGGAGTGGGGACCCAGTACTTC. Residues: CASSPAGVGTQYF.

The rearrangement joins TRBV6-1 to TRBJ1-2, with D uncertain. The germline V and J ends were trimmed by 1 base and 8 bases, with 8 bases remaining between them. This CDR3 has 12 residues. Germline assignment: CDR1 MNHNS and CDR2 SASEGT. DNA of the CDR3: TGTGCCAGCAGTGAAGGGAAGTTCGGCTACACCTTC. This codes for CASSEGKFGYTF.